Listed below are T cell receptor beta chains from one sample, sequenced in a study of cytomegalovirus exposure and HLA in healthy donors. Assay: immunoSEQ multiplex PCR; the TCRdb copy retains only in-frame clones and omits some. The sample table includes around 25,000 clones. Specimen: PBMCs. The receptors were gathered from a male donor in good health and CMV-seropositive. Each CDR3 is given with its conserved first and last residue. The order of the fields is V gene, J gene, D gene, CDR3 protein, CDR3 DNA. The D gene is left open where the match is weak.

v_gene: TRBV29-1; j_gene: TRBJ2-1; d_gene: TRBD2; CDR3aa: CSAPPGLAGGNEQFF; CDR3nt: TGCAGCGCCCCACCGGGACTAGCGGGAGGAAATGAGCAGTTCTTC
v_gene: TRBV5-1; j_gene: TRBJ2-7; d_gene: TRBD2; CDR3aa: CASTLRELAGGRGEQYF; CDR3nt: TGCGCCAGCACCCTTAGGGAGCTAGCGGGGGGCCGGGGAGAGCAGTACTTC
v_gene: TRBV18; j_gene: TRBJ2-2; d_gene: .; CDR3aa: CATIGRGATNTGELFF; CDR3nt: TGTGCCACCATTGGACGGGGGGCGACGAACACCGGGGAGCTGTTTTTT
v_gene: TRBV30; j_gene: TRBJ1-3; d_gene: .; CDR3aa: CAWIVGSSGNTIYF; CDR3nt: TGTGCCTGGATTGTCGGGAGCTCTGGAAACACCATATATTTT
v_gene: TRBV7-3; j_gene: TRBJ2-7; d_gene: TRBD2; CDR3aa: CASSSNGGLRIDEQYF; CDR3nt: TGTGCCAGCAGCTCGAACGGGGGACTAAGGATTGACGAGCAGTACTTC
v_gene: TRBV6-1; j_gene: TRBJ1-5; d_gene: .; CDR3aa: CASSETAGEGNQPQHF; CDR3nt: TGTGCCAGCAGTGAGACTGCCGGGGAAGGCAATCAGCCCCAGCATTTT
v_gene: TRBV2; j_gene: TRBJ2-7; d_gene: .; CDR3aa: CASSEQDSDYEQYF; CDR3nt: TGTGCCAGCAGTGAACAGGACAGTGACTACGAGCAGTACTTC
v_gene: TRBV29-1; j_gene: TRBJ2-3; d_gene: .; CDR3aa: CSGLRDTQYF; CDR3nt: TGCAGCGGTTTACGGGATACGCAGTATTTT
v_gene: TRBV18; j_gene: TRBJ2-7; d_gene: TRBD1; CDR3aa: CASSPFPGQGSYEQYF; CDR3nt: TGTGCCAGCTCACCATTCCCGGGACAGGGGAGCTACGAGCAGTACTTC
v_gene: TRBV2; j_gene: TRBJ1-5; d_gene: .; CDR3aa: CASSTVLNQPQHF; CDR3nt: TGTGCCAGCAGTACAGTTCTCAATCAGCCCCAGCATTTT
v_gene: TRBV27; j_gene: TRBJ1-2; d_gene: .; CDR3aa: CASSPALFNYGYTF; CDR3nt: TGTGCCAGCAGTCCTGCTCTATTTAACTATGGCTACACCTTC
v_gene: TRBV30; j_gene: TRBJ2-1; d_gene: TRBD2; CDR3aa: CAWNSGRRDEQFF; CDR3nt: TGTGCCTGGAATAGCGGGCGTAGGGATGAGCAGTTCTTC
v_gene: TRBV6-6; j_gene: TRBJ2-3; d_gene: .; CDR3aa: CASSSPGGADKQYF; CDR3nt: TGTGCCAGCAGTTCCCCGGGGGGCGCGGATAAGCAGTATTTT
v_gene: TRBV5-6; j_gene: TRBJ2-7; d_gene: .; CDR3aa: CASSSGKRAYEQYF; CDR3nt: TGTGCCAGCAGCTCGGGGAAGCGGGCCTACGAGCAGTACTTC
v_gene: TRBV12-1; j_gene: TRBJ1-2; d_gene: .; CDR3aa: CASSFAAGSYGYTF; CDR3nt: .
v_gene: TRBV30; j_gene: TRBJ1-4; d_gene: .; CDR3aa: CAWSAGAEEKLFF; CDR3nt: TGTGCCTGGAGTGCAGGGGCGGAAGAAAAACTGTTTTTT
v_gene: TRBV19; j_gene: TRBJ2-1; d_gene: TRBD1; CDR3aa: CASRDSIYNEQFF; CDR3nt: TGTGCCAGCCGGGACAGCATCTACAATGAGCAGTTCTTC
v_gene: TRBV6-5; j_gene: TRBJ1-1; d_gene: .; CDR3aa: CASSYSGQTEAFF; CDR3nt: TGTGCCAGCAGTTACTCTGGACAGACTGAAGCTTTCTTT